These T cell receptor beta chains were read from a single sample in a study of TIL therapy for anti-PD-1-resistant metastatic lung cancer. Using immunoSEQ multiplex PCR, the repertoire was profiled, and TCRdb retains in-frame clones only, with some absent. The sample lists some 43,000 clones, around three quarters seen once, with roughly 16% in the top ten. This specimen was blood, taken at baseline. The receptors come from a man in his 70s with non-small cell lung cancer. Both conserved end residues are part of each CDR3. Each record gives: clone size, D gene, J gene, V gene, CDR3 DNA, CDR3 protein. A D gene is named only where the DNA matches it firmly. The listing skips clone size in some rows; elsewhere it reads once, few, many or a size class.

abundance: NA
d_gene: NA
j_gene: TRBJ2-5
v_gene: TRBV2
CDR3nt: TGTGCCAGCAGTGGGTCAGGGGTTCAAGAGACCCAGTACTTC
CDR3aa: CASSGSGVQETQYF

abundance: NA
d_gene: NA
j_gene: TRBJ1-2
v_gene: TRBV19
CDR3nt: TGTGCCAGTAGTAAGCAGCAGAGATATGGCTACACCTTC
CDR3aa: CASSKQQRYGYTF

abundance: NA
d_gene: NA
j_gene: TRBJ2-6
v_gene: TRBV7-2
CDR3nt: TGTGCCAGCAGCTTAGGGGTGGCTGGGGCCAACGTCCTGACTTTC
CDR3aa: CASSLGVAGANVLTF

abundance: NA
d_gene: NA
j_gene: TRBJ2-3
v_gene: TRBV5-1
CDR3nt: TGCGCCAGCAGCTTGGGGACGGTCACAGATACGCAGTATTTT
CDR3aa: CASSLGTVTDTQYF

abundance: NA
d_gene: NA
j_gene: TRBJ2-3
v_gene: TRBV4-1
CDR3nt: TGCGCCAGCAGCCATCCCCGAGGGGCCGGAGATACGCAGTATTTT
CDR3aa: CASSHPRGAGDTQYF

abundance: NA
d_gene: NA
j_gene: TRBJ1-1
v_gene: TRBV5-6
CDR3nt: TGTGCCAGCAGCGGTCGAAGGAACACTGAAGCTTTCTTT
CDR3aa: CASSGRRNTEAFF

abundance: NA
d_gene: NA
j_gene: TRBJ2-1
v_gene: TRBV28
CDR3nt: TGTGCCACGCGTCTTTCAGGGAATAACAATGAGCAGTTCTTC
CDR3aa: CATRLSGNNNEQFF

abundance: NA
d_gene: NA
j_gene: TRBJ2-1
v_gene: TRBV5-6
CDR3nt: TGTGCCAGCAGCTTGGCCCCGGGAGATGAGCAGTTCTTC
CDR3aa: CASSLAPGDEQFF

abundance: NA
d_gene: NA
j_gene: TRBJ2-1
v_gene: TRBV27
CDR3nt: TGTGCCAGCAGTTCCTACAGGGCTTCGCGGAATGAGCAGTTCTTC
CDR3aa: CASSSYRASRNEQFF

abundance: NA
d_gene: NA
j_gene: TRBJ2-2
v_gene: TRBV5-4
CDR3nt: TGTGCCAGCAGCTTGGCCAAGCCGAACACCGGGGAGCTGTTTTTT
CDR3aa: CASSLAKPNTGELFF

abundance: NA
d_gene: TRBD1
j_gene: TRBJ1-5
v_gene: TRBV6-1
CDR3nt: TGTGCCAGCTTTGACAGGGGAAGTCAGCCCCAGCATTTT
CDR3aa: CASFDRGSQPQHF

abundance: NA
d_gene: TRBD1
j_gene: TRBJ2-3
v_gene: TRBV5-1
CDR3nt: TGCGCCAGCAGCTTGCCCGGGACAGGGGCAGATACGCAGTATTTT
CDR3aa: CASSLPGTGADTQYF

abundance: NA
d_gene: NA
j_gene: TRBJ2-3
v_gene: TRBV11-3
CDR3nt: TGTGCCAGCAGCTTACCCGGGGCTAGCACAGATACGCAGTATTTT
CDR3aa: CASSLPGASTDTQYF

abundance: few
d_gene: NA
j_gene: TRBJ2-1
v_gene: TRBV11-1
CDR3nt: TGTGCCAGCACCAATGAAGGGCGAAATGAGCAGTTCTTC
CDR3aa: CASTNEGRNEQFF

abundance: NA
d_gene: NA
j_gene: TRBJ2-7
v_gene: TRBV11-2
CDR3nt: TGTGCCAGCAGCGAGAGCTCCTACGAGCAGTACTTC
CDR3aa: CASSESSYEQYF

abundance: few
d_gene: TRBD2
j_gene: TRBJ2-1
v_gene: TRBV27
CDR3nt: TGTGCCAGCAGTTTAGGTCTGCGGGAGGCCCCGGGGAATGAGCAGTTCTTC
CDR3aa: CASSLGLREAPGNEQFF

abundance: NA
d_gene: TRBD1
j_gene: TRBJ1-1
v_gene: TRBV7-2
CDR3nt: TGTGCCAGCAGCTTAGTAACAGGGGTGACTGAAGCTTTCTTT
CDR3aa: CASSLVTGVTEAFF

abundance: NA
d_gene: NA
j_gene: TRBJ1-2
v_gene: TRBV19
CDR3nt: TGTGCCAGTAGTATAGCAGGGGCCGCTGGCTACACCTTC
CDR3aa: CASSIAGAAGYTF

abundance: NA
d_gene: NA
j_gene: TRBJ2-4
v_gene: TRBV12-5
CDR3nt: TGTGCTAGTGGTTTCTTCCACAGGGAACCCAAAAACATTCAGTACTTC
CDR3aa: CASGFFHREPKNIQYF

abundance: few
d_gene: TRBD1
j_gene: TRBJ1-1
v_gene: TRBV9
CDR3nt: TGTGCCAGCAGCCCTCAGGGGGTCGGGAACACTGAAGCTTTCTTT
CDR3aa: CASSPQGVGNTEAFF

abundance: NA
d_gene: TRBD2
j_gene: TRBJ2-1
v_gene: TRBV29-1
CDR3nt: TGCAGCGGTAGTGGGAGGGCCAATGAGCAGTTCTTC
CDR3aa: CSGSGRANEQFF

abundance: NA
d_gene: NA
j_gene: TRBJ2-3
v_gene: TRBV27
CDR3nt: TGTGCCAGCAGGCCCTGGCAGGGGCAAACAGATACGCAGTATTTT
CDR3aa: CASRPWQGQTDTQYF

abundance: NA
d_gene: TRBD1
j_gene: TRBJ1-4
v_gene: TRBV7-9
CDR3nt: TGTGCCAGCAGCTTAGCTGGGACAGGGGGGATATATGAAAAACTGTTTTTT
CDR3aa: CASSLAGTGGIYEKLFF

abundance: once
d_gene: NA
j_gene: TRBJ1-3
v_gene: TRBV18
CDR3nt: TGTGCCAGTCAGGGCAGTCCGAACTCTGGAAACACCATATATTTT
CDR3aa: CASQGSPNSGNTIYF

abundance: once
d_gene: NA
j_gene: TRBJ2-7
v_gene: TRBV5-1
CDR3nt: TGCGCCAGCAGCTTGGCCCCAAACTCCTACGAGCAGTACTTC
CDR3aa: CASSLAPNSYEQYF

abundance: NA
d_gene: NA
j_gene: TRBJ2-7
v_gene: TRBV5-1
CDR3nt: TGCGCCAGCAGCTTGAGGGGTGACGAGCAGTACTTC
CDR3aa: CASSLRGDEQYF

abundance: NA
d_gene: NA
j_gene: TRBJ1-1
v_gene: TRBV9
CDR3nt: TGTGCCAGCAGCGTAGTAGGACAGAACACTGAAGCTTTCTTT
CDR3aa: CASSVVGQNTEAFF

abundance: NA
d_gene: NA
j_gene: TRBJ1-3
v_gene: TRBV30
CDR3nt: TGTGCCTGGAGTGTTGGACGGCACTCTGGAAACACCATATATTTT
CDR3aa: CAWSVGRHSGNTIYF

abundance: NA
d_gene: TRBD1
j_gene: TRBJ1-4
v_gene: TRBV7-2
CDR3nt: TGTGCCAGCAGTCTTTCCGGGACAGGGCGCACTAATGAAAAACTGTTTTTT
CDR3aa: CASSLSGTGRTNEKLFF

abundance: NA
d_gene: TRBD1
j_gene: TRBJ1-6
v_gene: TRBV18
CDR3nt: TGTGCCAGCTCTCCGCTGACAGGGGGGAATTCACCCCTCCACTTT
CDR3aa: CASSPLTGGNSPLHF

abundance: NA
d_gene: TRBD1
j_gene: TRBJ1-5
v_gene: TRBV5-1
CDR3nt: TGCGCCAGCAGCGCGACAGGGAATCAGCCCCAGCATTTT
CDR3aa: CASSATGNQPQHF

abundance: NA
d_gene: TRBD1
j_gene: TRBJ1-2
v_gene: TRBV28
CDR3nt: TGTGCCAGCAGTTCGGGACAGTTGGAAATCCATGGCTACACCTTC
CDR3aa: CASSSGQLEIHGYTF

abundance: NA
d_gene: TRBD2
j_gene: TRBJ2-7
v_gene: TRBV6-1
CDR3nt: TGTGCCAGCAGTGCCGGGACTAGCGGGAGGACCGAGCAGTACTTC
CDR3aa: CASSAGTSGRTEQYF

abundance: NA
d_gene: TRBD2
j_gene: TRBJ2-3
v_gene: TRBV6-1
CDR3nt: TGTGCCAGCAGACCCCTAGCGGGCACAGATACGCAGTATTTT
CDR3aa: CASRPLAGTDTQYF

abundance: NA
d_gene: NA
j_gene: TRBJ2-1
v_gene: TRBV7-9
CDR3nt: TGTGCCAGCAGCTTGGTCGGGGCTAGGGGCAATGAGCAGTTCTTC
CDR3aa: CASSLVGARGNEQFF

abundance: NA
d_gene: NA
j_gene: TRBJ2-1
v_gene: TRBV30
CDR3nt: TGTGCCTGGAGTGTCTGGGGCAATGAGCAGTTCTTC
CDR3aa: CAWSVWGNEQFF

abundance: NA
d_gene: TRBD1
j_gene: TRBJ2-7
v_gene: TRBV5-4
CDR3nt: TGTGCCAGCAGAACCGACCCGGACAGGGCCTACGAGCAGTACTTC
CDR3aa: CASRTDPDRAYEQYF

abundance: few
d_gene: NA
j_gene: TRBJ2-5
v_gene: TRBV19
CDR3nt: TGTGCCAGTAGTATCGCAGTTCAAGAGACCCAGTACTTC
CDR3aa: CASSIAVQETQYF

abundance: NA
d_gene: NA
j_gene: TRBJ2-2
v_gene: TRBV9
CDR3nt: TGTGCCAGCAGCGTTAAACAAGGGGCCAACACCGGGGAGCTGTTTTTT
CDR3aa: CASSVKQGANTGELFF

abundance: NA
d_gene: NA
j_gene: TRBJ2-7
v_gene: TRBV7-9
CDR3nt: TGTGCCAGCAGCTTAGCGACAGGAAACTACGAGCAGTACTTC
CDR3aa: CASSLATGNYEQYF

abundance: once
d_gene: NA
j_gene: TRBJ2-2
v_gene: TRBV27
CDR3nt: TGTGCCAGCAGTTTATGGGGCAGGGCATCGGCCGGGGAGCTGTTTTTT
CDR3aa: CASSLWGRASAGELFF

abundance: NA
d_gene: TRBD2
j_gene: TRBJ2-3
v_gene: TRBV4-1
CDR3nt: TGCGCCAGCAGCCGGGGAGGTCTAGGGACTAGGTTCTCAGATACGCAGTATTTT
CDR3aa: CASSRGGLGTRFSDTQYF

abundance: NA
d_gene: TRBD1
j_gene: TRBJ2-1
v_gene: TRBV6-6
CDR3nt: TGTGCCAGCAGTTACGGGTCAGGGGGCGAGGAGCAGTTCTTC
CDR3aa: CASSYGSGGEEQFF

abundance: NA
d_gene: TRBD2
j_gene: TRBJ2-1
v_gene: TRBV10-2
CDR3nt: TGCGCCAGCAGTGCTAGCGGGGACTACAATGAGCAGTTCTTC
CDR3aa: CASSASGDYNEQFF

abundance: NA
d_gene: NA
j_gene: TRBJ2-2
v_gene: TRBV15
CDR3nt: TGTGCCACCAGCAAAGGAAACAGCGCGAACACCGGGGAGCTGTTTTTT
CDR3aa: CATSKGNSANTGELFF

abundance: NA
d_gene: NA
j_gene: TRBJ1-3
v_gene: TRBV20-1
CDR3nt: TGCAGTGCCCTGGGAAACACCATATATTTT
CDR3aa: CSALGNTIYF

abundance: NA
d_gene: TRBD1
j_gene: TRBJ2-1
v_gene: TRBV6-1
CDR3nt: TGTGCCAGCAGGCGACAGGGGACTCGCAATGAGCAGTTCTTC
CDR3aa: CASRRQGTRNEQFF

abundance: NA
d_gene: NA
j_gene: TRBJ2-7
v_gene: TRBV7-3
CDR3nt: TGTGCCAGCAGCCCCCTAGGAGAGCAGTACTTC
CDR3aa: CASSPLGEQYF

abundance: NA
d_gene: NA
j_gene: TRBJ1-3
v_gene: TRBV28
CDR3nt: NA
CDR3aa: CASSSSTAGFSGNTIYF

abundance: NA
d_gene: NA
j_gene: TRBJ1-6
v_gene: TRBV9
CDR3nt: TGTGCCAGCAGCGTAGGGGATGTTTCACCCCTCCACTTT
CDR3aa: CASSVGDVSPLHF

abundance: NA
d_gene: TRBD1
j_gene: TRBJ1-5
v_gene: TRBV28
CDR3nt: TGTGCCAGCAGTCCCGGACAGGGAGGGCAGCCCCAGCATTTT
CDR3aa: CASSPGQGGQPQHF

abundance: NA
d_gene: NA
j_gene: TRBJ2-7
v_gene: TRBV27
CDR3nt: TGTGCCAGCAGTCGAAGCTCCTACGAGCAGTACTTC
CDR3aa: CASSRSSYEQYF

abundance: few
d_gene: NA
j_gene: TRBJ1-2
v_gene: TRBV27
CDR3nt: TGTGCCAGCAGTTCCAGGGGCCCCTATGGCTACACCTTC
CDR3aa: CASSSRGPYGYTF

abundance: NA
d_gene: NA
j_gene: TRBJ1-1
v_gene: TRBV11-2
CDR3nt: TGTGCCAGCAGCTTAGGTTACCCCATGAACACTGAAGCTTTCTTT
CDR3aa: CASSLGYPMNTEAFF

abundance: NA
d_gene: TRBD2
j_gene: TRBJ2-1
v_gene: TRBV5-6
CDR3nt: TGTGCCAGCAGCCTCGAGGGGATGGCGGGAGGGCCGTACAATGAGCAGTTCTTC
CDR3aa: CASSLEGMAGGPYNEQFF